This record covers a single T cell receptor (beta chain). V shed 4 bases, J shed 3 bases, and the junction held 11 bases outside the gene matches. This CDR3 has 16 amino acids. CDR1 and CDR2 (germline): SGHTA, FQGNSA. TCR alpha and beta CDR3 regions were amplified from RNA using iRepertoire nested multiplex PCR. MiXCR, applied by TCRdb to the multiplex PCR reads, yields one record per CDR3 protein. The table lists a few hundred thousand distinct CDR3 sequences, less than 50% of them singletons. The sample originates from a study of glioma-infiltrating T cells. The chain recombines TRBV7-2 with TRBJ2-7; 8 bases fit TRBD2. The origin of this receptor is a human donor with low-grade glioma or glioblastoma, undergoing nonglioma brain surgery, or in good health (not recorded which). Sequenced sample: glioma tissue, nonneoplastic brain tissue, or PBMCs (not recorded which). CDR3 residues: CASSSGTGGPVYEQYF. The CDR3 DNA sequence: TGTGCCAGCAGCTCTGGAACGGGAGGGCCGGTCTACGAGCAGTACTTC.